A single T cell receptor beta chain is shown here with its context. These data are taken from a study of blood T cell repertoires in COVID-19. About the study: T cells, B-cell-depleted T cells, or PBMCs supplied cDNA or gDNA.

Original processing methods: Amplification of reference gene primers provided the estimated nucleated cell counts. Sequencing used immunoSEQ multiplex PCR; TCRdb keeps in-frame clones, though not all of them. V and J calls and clone size are given by that table; D and trimming were obtained from the DNA. The sample lists some 170,000 clones, approximately 80% seen once, with over 12% in the top ten. Participants, about 18 to 95 years old, spanned fewer than 25 US areas. V gave up 5 bases and J gave up 11 bases, with 13 bases separating them. Germline CDR1 and CDR2: SEHNR and FQNEAQ (reference sequence). This CDR3 spans 12 amino acids.

The chain links TRBV7-9 to TRBJ1-5; tentatively, D is TRBD1 (5 bases). The specimen was PBMCs or T cells enriched from blood (not recorded which). This TCR came from a man aged 50 to 59 who had recovered from COVID-19. Here the CDR3 reads CASSEGVSAQHF. The CDR3 nucleotides read TGTGCCAGCAGCGAAGGGGTATCAGCCCAGCATTTT.